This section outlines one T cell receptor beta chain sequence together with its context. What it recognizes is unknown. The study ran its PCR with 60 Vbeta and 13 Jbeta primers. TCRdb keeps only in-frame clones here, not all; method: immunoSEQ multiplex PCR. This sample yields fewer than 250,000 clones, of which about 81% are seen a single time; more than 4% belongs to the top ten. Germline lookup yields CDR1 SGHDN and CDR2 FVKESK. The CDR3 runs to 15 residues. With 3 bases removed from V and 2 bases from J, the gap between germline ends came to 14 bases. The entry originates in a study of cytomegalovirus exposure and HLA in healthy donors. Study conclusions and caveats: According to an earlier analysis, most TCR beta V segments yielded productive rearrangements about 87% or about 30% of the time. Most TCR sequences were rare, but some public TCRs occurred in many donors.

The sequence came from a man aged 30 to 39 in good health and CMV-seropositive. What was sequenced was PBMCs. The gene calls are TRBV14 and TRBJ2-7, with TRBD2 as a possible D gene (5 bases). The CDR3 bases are TGTGCCAGCAGCCACCCGGGAACGTATCCCTACGAGCAGTACTTC. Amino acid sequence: CASSHPGTYPYEQYF.